The rows below give T cell receptor beta chains drawn from one sample of a study of blood T cell repertoires in COVID-19. Profiled with immunoSEQ multiplex PCR; TCRdb holds only in-frame clones, not every one. The table shows about 200,000 clones, with approximately 80% occurring only once. The specimen was peripheral blood. The receptors derive from a human donor in a cohort sampled during active COVID-19. Both conserved end residues are part of each CDR3.

length: 15; V: TRBV18; J: TRBJ1-1; CDR3: CASSPPPGTGERAFF
length: 17; V: TRBV5-4; J: TRBJ1-2; CDR3: CASSFGGQGAKGYGYTF
length: 15; V: TRBV11-2; J: TRBJ2-7; CDR3: CASSPGRLGTYEQYF
length: 16; V: TRBV6-6; J: TRBJ1-5; CDR3: CASRPSGQAGNQPQHF
length: 18; V: TRBV15; J: TRBJ2-1; CDR3: CATSRGLAGGASYNEQFF
length: 14; V: TRBV12-5; J: TRBJ1-1; CDR3: CASGLTGGNTEAFF
length: 17; V: TRBV28; J: TRBJ2-7; CDR3: CASSPVPGQGARDEQYF
length: 13; V: TRBV18; J: TRBJ2-7; CDR3: CASSLEDYYEQYF
length: 14; V: TRBV6-2/TRBV6-3; J: TRBJ2-3; CDR3: CASSYYGTSATQYF
length: 12; V: TRBV4-2; J: TRBJ1-1; CDR3: CASSQDGREAFF
length: 14; V: TRBV24-1; J: TRBJ2-1; CDR3: CATSDSTGPGEQFF
length: 14; V: TRBV7-2; J: TRBJ1-1; CDR3: CASSLALGQHRAFF
length: 13; V: TRBV10-3; J: TRBJ1-1; CDR3: CAISIQGNTEAFF
length: 15; V: TRBV6-5; J: TRBJ2-2; CDR3: CASTKGITNTGELFF
length: 15; V: TRBV28; J: TRBJ2-6; CDR3: CASSSVGPGANVLTF
length: 17; V: TRBV18; J: TRBJ2-1; CDR3: CASSSLAAPGGYNEQFF
length: 14; V: TRBV7-2; J: TRBJ1-1; CDR3: CASSLAAIITEAFF
length: 13; V: TRBV28; J: TRBJ2-1; CDR3: CAGRGTAYNEQFF
length: 14; V: TRBV11-2; J: TRBJ1-1; CDR3: CASKRQAGGTEAFF
length: 15; V: TRBV11-2; J: TRBJ1-3; CDR3: CASSLDWTGQNTIYF
length: 12; V: TRBV12-3/TRBV12-4; J: TRBJ2-7; CDR3: CASSFSLYEQYF
length: 18; V: TRBV5-1; J: TRBJ2-6; CDR3: CASRYLAGGFSGANVLTF
length: 14; V: TRBV3-1/TRBV3-2; J: TRBJ2-7; CDR3: CASSQGGGRGEQYF
length: 14; V: TRBV5-4; J: TRBJ2-3; CDR3: CASSLRAGGDTQYF
length: 14; V: TRBV6-6; J: TRBJ2-1; CDR3: CASSAGTSGVEQFF
length: 14; V: TRBV18; J: TRBJ2-7; CDR3: CASSPPSSAYEQYF
length: 18; V: TRBV5-1; J: TRBJ2-2; CDR3: CASSSGLAGGRGTGELFF
length: 12; V: TRBV28; J: TRBJ2-7; CDR3: CASTSKWYEQYF
length: 14; V: TRBV30; J: TRBJ2-7; CDR3: CASHRWDRSYEQYF
length: 11; V: TRBV19; J: TRBJ1-2; CDR3: CAAQGYYGYTF
length: 15; V: TRBV18; J: TRBJ2-2; CDR3: CASSPRAANTGELFF
length: 14; V: TRBV6-1; J: TRBJ1-5; CDR3: CASSEITGNQPQHF
length: 13; V: TRBV19; J: TRBJ2-7; CDR3: CASSVDSTYEQYF
length: 13; V: TRBV5-1; J: TRBJ1-2; CDR3: CASSWDRADGYTF
length: 16; V: TRBV5-1; J: TRBJ2-7; CDR3: CASSLRGLAPGHEQYF
length: 13; V: TRBV6-2/TRBV6-3; J: TRBJ1-2; CDR3: CASRPTGGGGYTF
length: 10; V: TRBV20-1; J: TRBJ2-7; CDR3: CSPGQHEQYF
length: 14; V: TRBV2; J: TRBJ2-7; CDR3: CASRRTEIEYEQYF
length: 15; V: TRBV28; J: TRBJ2-2; CDR3: CASSSPGEVTGELFF
length: 13; V: TRBV28; J: TRBJ1-2; CDR3: CASSLGRGYGYTF
length: 15; V: TRBV2; J: TRBJ2-2; CDR3: CASSESSWTTGELFF
length: 17; V: TRBV28; J: TRBJ1-6; CDR3: CASSQTLHTGGNSPLHF
length: 16; V: TRBV4-1; J: TRBJ1-5; CDR3: CASSHLDRGGNQPQHF
length: 16; V: TRBV19; J: TRBJ2-3; CDR3: CASSNLGLKGEDTQYF
length: 15; V: TRBV28; J: TRBJ2-1; CDR3: CASSSQGGGYNEQFF
length: 13; V: TRBV12-3/TRBV12-4; J: TRBJ2-7; CDR3: CASSFSEAYEQYF
length: 16; V: TRBV3-1/TRBV3-2; J: TRBJ2-1; CDR3: CASSQRGGGGRGEQFF
length: 15; V: TRBV4-1; J: TRBJ2-7; CDR3: CASSQGASGPYEQYF
length: 15; V: TRBV6-6; J: TRBJ2-7; CDR3: CASSYAGQGPYEQYF
length: 14; V: TRBV19; J: TRBJ1-5; CDR3: CASSMGSHNQPQHF
length: 13; V: TRBV6-4; J: TRBJ1-2; CDR3: CASRSAGTDGYTF
length: 15; V: TRBV4-1; J: TRBJ1-5; CDR3: CASSHLIDRGEPQHF
length: 14; V: TRBV5-4; J: TRBJ2-7; CDR3: CASSRGAGGQEQYF
length: 13; V: TRBV30; J: TRBJ2-1; CDR3: CAWSLAEYNEQFF
length: 19; V: TRBV2; J: TRBJ2-5; CDR3: CASRAPWRVAGSNLETQYF
length: 15; V: TRBV6-2/TRBV6-3; J: TRBJ2-7; CDR3: CASSYSGTNIYEQYF